This T cell receptor (beta chain) came from a study of Graves' ophthalmopathy and Graves' hyperthyroidism. Findings and limits, study-wide: A 13-signature model separated ophthalmopathy from stable hyperthyroidism, just over 85% sensitivity, 65% to 82% specificity. The model's ophthalmopathy progression predictions had around 67% sensitivity and just under 75% specificity. The majority of expanded thyroid clonotypes above 0.001 frequency also occurred in blood.

Diagnosis relied on clinical symptoms, serum thyroxine, TRAb, thyroid ultrasound and orbital computed tomography. The CDR3 spans 14 residues. The germline V gene encodes CDR1 DFQATT and CDR2 SNEGSKA (reference sequence). The ends lost 7 bases at V and 0 bases at J; junction bases unmatched: 9. This clonotype appeared many times. Its antigen is as yet unknown. Amplification of the TCR beta CDR3 regions used RNA transcripts (as template). HTBI primers were used in a first-round RT-PCR, which preceded a second-round multiplex PCR. TCRdb called the multiplex PCR reads again in MiXCR, with one record for every CDR3 protein. The sample lists about 400,000 distinct CDR3 sequences, roughly 18% occurring once.

Source material: peripheral blood. The TCR was taken from a young woman with Graves' ophthalmopathy. The V call is TRBV20-1, the J call TRBJ2-7, with 7 bases aligning to TRBD2. Written as DNA, the CDR3 is TGCAGTGGTGCGGGAGCGGGACTCTCCTACGAGCAGTACTTC. Its protein is CSGAGAGLSYEQYF.